Shown below are 9 T cell receptor beta chains from a single sample sequenced in a study of blood T cells in healthy people across ages. Combining a sample-barcoded 5' primer with a J-beta primer mix, a second PCR ran for about 7 to 12 cycles. TCRdb ran MiXCR on the 5' RACE reads and lists one entry per CDR3 protein. This table has 650,000 to 1,000,000 distinct CDR3 sequences, about 37% appearing once. The sequenced material came from blood. The receptors originated from a man aged 18 to 29 in good health.

The chain links TRBV7-9 to TRBJ1-3, with 7 bases matching TRBD1. The junction had 9 bases not matched to a gene; V was cut back by 5 bases and J by 5 bases. The CDR3 contains 15 residues. Germline lookup yields CDR1 SEHNR and CDR2 FQNEAQ (reference sequence). This CDR3 reads CASSPPGTERNTIYF. In DNA, the CDR3 is TGTGCCAGCAGCCCCCCCGGGACAGAGCGAAACACCATATATTTT.

This chain links TRBV12-3 or TRBV12-4 with TRBJ2-1; 14 bases match TRBD2. This CDR3 spans 13 amino acids. V shed 6 bases and J 12 bases; nucleotides not matched to a gene: 4. The CDR3 nucleotides read TGTGCCAGCAGCTCGACTAGCGGGGGGGTGCAGTTCTTC. Encoded protein: CASSSTSGGVQFF.

The chain has TRBV5-1 and TRBJ2-6; D not resolved. Germline values: CDR1 SGHRS, CDR2 YFSETQ. The CDR3 spans 16 residues. Trimming took 0 bases from V and 0 from J, leaving 7 bases between them. The CDR3 region has the DNA TGCGCCAGCAGCTTGGGACTTTACTCTGGGGCCAACGTCCTGACTTTC. Translation gives CASSLGLYSGANVLTF. Combining the CDR3 with reference TRBV5-1 and TRBJ2-6 gives the whole variable domain KAGVTQTPRYLIKTRGQQVTLSCSPISGHRSVSWYQQTPGQGLQFLFEYFSETQRNKGNFPGRFSGRQFSNSRSEMNVSTLELGDSALYLCASSLGLYSGANVLTFGAGSRLTVL.

This clonotype was recorded once. The chain carries TRBV20-1 and TRBJ1-3; D ambiguous. The CDR3 is 13 amino acids. Trimming pared 6 bases from V and 0 bases from J, leaving 9 bases between. Germline V gene data show CDR1 as DFQATT and CDR2 as SNEGSKA (reference sequence). CDR3 in amino acids: CSATRGSGNTIYF. In DNA form, the CDR3 reads TGCAGTGCCACCCGGGGCTCTGGAAACACCATATATTTT.

CDR3 in amino acids: CSASSGGSRRQYF. For the CDR3, the DNA is TGCAGTGCTTCTTCGGGGGGGTCGCGGAGGCAGTACTTC. V is TRBV20-1 and J is TRBJ2-7, with 8 nucleotides matching TRBD2. The V and J ends lost 5 bases and 9 bases, in that order; junction bases with no gene match: 12. Looked up from germline, CDR1 is DFQATT and CDR2 is SNEGSKA (reference sequence). The CDR3 length is 13 residues.

In its sample, this clonotype was seen a few times. The gene calls are TRBV7-2 and TRBJ2-1; no reliable D call. The CDR3 contains 14 residues. Trimming removed 1 base at V and 11 bases at J, with 15 bases between. Germline V gives CDR1 SGHTA, CDR2 FQGNSA. CDR3 DNA: TGTGCCAGCAGCTTAGTTACAGATTCTGGTAAGCAGTTCTTC. It is translated as CASSLVTDSGKQFF.

This clonotype was observed once. Given a much more abundant clone one base away, this may be a read error. The rearrangement joins TRBV13 to TRBJ2-4, with D possibly TRBD2 on 6 matching bases. The J call is uncertain, as TRBJ2-7 better fits the DNA end. Germline V gene sequence: CDR1 PRHDT, CDR2 FYEKMQ (reference sequence). This CDR3 contains 15 residues. The CDR3 DNA reads as TGTGCCAGCAGCTTAGCGGCTAGCGCCCCCTACGAGCAGTACTTC. It codes for CASSLAASAPYEQYF.

J is TRBJ1-1 and V is TRBV7-9, with TRBD1 as a possible D gene (6 bases). The V gene lost 5 bases and the J gene lost 1 base, with 20 bases spanning the gap. The germline CDR1 and CDR2 sequences are SEHNR and FQNEAQ (reference sequence). CDR3 length equals 17 residues. DNA for the CDR3: TGTGCCAGCAGCCCCCGTCGGCCCGACAGGCCGAACACTGAAGCTTTCTTT. This encodes CASSPRRPDRPNTEAFF.

This clonotype was seen a few times. The CDR3 region has the DNA TGTGCCAGCAGTTACTCGATATTCCGAGAGCAGTACTTC. It translates to CASSYSIFREQYF. The rearrangement uses TRBV6-5 and TRBJ2-5; unclear D gene. The CDR3 extends over 13 amino acids. V dropped 0 bases and J dropped 11 bases, with 13 bases sitting between them. Germline V lookup: CDR1 MNHEY, CDR2 SVGAGI.